This TCR beta chain was identified in a study of T cell responses to AZD1222 COVID-19 vaccine. Study-wide findings and caveats: In a largely white British group with more females than males, clonal diversity was possibly underestimated. There were repertoire samples only from the period after the peak T cell response.

Regarding this clone: Its specificity is unknown.

Data came from immunoSEQ multiplex PCR; TCRdb stores just in-frame clones and leaves some out. The sample gives roughly 160,000 clones, 85% to 95% of which show up once; 0.7% to 0.9% is in the top ten. This CDR3 is built from 14 residues. Germline V CDR1 and CDR2: SQVTM, ANQGSEA. Deletions cut 7 bases from V and 4 bases from J, with 19 bases between. The sample was peripheral blood, taken on day 0 of AZD1222 vaccination. The source is an adult in good health. The chain joins TRBV29-1 to TRBJ1-1, with a tentative D call TRBD1 (6 bases). CDR3 in amino acids: CSGAEQGPVTEAFF. CDR3 bases: TGCAGCGGCGCCGAGCAGGGGCCGGTCACTGAAGCTTTCTTT. The full variable domain, its missing parts supplied by reference TRBV29-1 and TRBJ1-1, is SAVISQKPSRDICQRGTSLTIQCQVDSQVTMMFWYRQQPGQSLTLIATANQGSEATYESGFVIDKFPISRPNLTFSTLTVSNMSPEDSSIYLCSGAEQGPVTEAFFGQGTRLTVV.